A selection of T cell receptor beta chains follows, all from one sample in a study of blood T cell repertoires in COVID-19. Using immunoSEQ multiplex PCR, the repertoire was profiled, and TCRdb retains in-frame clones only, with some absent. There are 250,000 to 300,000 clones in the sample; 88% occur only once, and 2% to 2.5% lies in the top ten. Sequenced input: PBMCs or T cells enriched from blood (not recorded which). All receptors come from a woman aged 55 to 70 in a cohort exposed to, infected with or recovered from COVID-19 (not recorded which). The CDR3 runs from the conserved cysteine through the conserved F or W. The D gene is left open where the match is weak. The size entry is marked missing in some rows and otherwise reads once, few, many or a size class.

CDR3 DNA: TGCGCCAGCAGCTTTTATTTAGGACAGGAAGGTGGCTACACCTTC
CDR3 protein: CASSFYLGQEGGYTF
clone size: once
V gene: TRBV5-1
J gene: TRBJ1-2
D gene: TRBD1

CDR3 DNA: TGTGCCAGTATGGTCGGACAGGGGCGCCGTCAGCCCCAGCATTTT
CDR3 protein: CASMVGQGRRQPQHF
clone size: once
V gene: TRBV19
J gene: TRBJ1-5
D gene: TRBD1

CDR3 DNA: TGTGCCAGCAGTTACTCAGTGCGTGGCACTGAAGCTTTCTTT
CDR3 protein: CASSYSVRGTEAFF
clone size: -
V gene: TRBV6-5
J gene: TRBJ1-1
D gene: -

CDR3 DNA: TGTGCCAGCAGCTTAATTTCTCGACTAGCGGGAGGTCTAGATACGCAGTATTTT
CDR3 protein: CASSLISRLAGGLDTQYF
clone size: -
V gene: TRBV7-2
J gene: TRBJ2-3
D gene: TRBD2

CDR3 DNA: TGTGCCAGCAGTTTATTGGGGGCGCGAGGGAACTATGGCTACACCTTC
CDR3 protein: CASSLLGARGNYGYTF
clone size: -
V gene: TRBV6-5
J gene: TRBJ1-2
D gene: -

CDR3 DNA: TGTGCCAGTAGTATAGACCTCGCGGGCACTGAAGCTTTCTTT
CDR3 protein: CASSIDLAGTEAFF
clone size: few
V gene: TRBV19
J gene: TRBJ1-1
D gene: -

CDR3 DNA: TGTGCCAGCAGTTTTACAGACAACACTGAAGCTTTCTTT
CDR3 protein: CASSFTDNTEAFF
clone size: few
V gene: TRBV27
J gene: TRBJ1-1
D gene: -

CDR3 DNA: TGTGCCACGCAAGCGGGATCGGTCCTCGAGCAGTACTTC
CDR3 protein: CATQAGSVLEQYF
clone size: -
V gene: TRBV10-3
J gene: TRBJ2-7
D gene: TRBD2

CDR3 DNA: TGTGCTAGCAGCTACGGGCGGGGCTTCACAGATACGCAGTATTTT
CDR3 protein: CASSYGRGFTDTQYF
clone size: -
V gene: TRBV7-7
J gene: TRBJ2-3
D gene: -

CDR3 DNA: TGTGCCAGCAGTCGCCAGGGGGGCACCGGGGAGCTGTTTTTT
CDR3 protein: CASSRQGGTGELFF
clone size: -
V gene: TRBV11-2
J gene: TRBJ2-2
D gene: -

CDR3 DNA: TGTGCCAGCAGTGAAGCCCGACTAGCGGGAGTCCCAGATACGCAGTATTTT
CDR3 protein: CASSEARLAGVPDTQYF
clone size: -
V gene: TRBV2
J gene: TRBJ2-3
D gene: TRBD2

CDR3 DNA: TGTGCCTGGACCTCTTCGAAGGGGTACTCTGGAAACACCATATATTTT
CDR3 protein: CAWTSSKGYSGNTIYF
clone size: -
V gene: TRBV30
J gene: TRBJ1-3
D gene: -

CDR3 DNA: TGTGCCAGCAGCGGGACAGGGGGTAGTTCACCCCTCCACTTT
CDR3 protein: CASSGTGGSSPLHF
clone size: -
V gene: TRBV5-4
J gene: TRBJ1-6
D gene: TRBD1

CDR3 DNA: TGCGCCAGCAGCTCGACTAGCGGCAACTACGAGCAGTACTTC
CDR3 protein: CASSSTSGNYEQYF
clone size: few
V gene: TRBV5-1
J gene: TRBJ2-7
D gene: TRBD2

CDR3 DNA: TGTGCCAGCTCACCTGGGACAGGGTCTAAGAACGAGCAGTACTTC
CDR3 protein: CASSPGTGSKNEQYF
clone size: -
V gene: TRBV18
J gene: TRBJ2-7
D gene: TRBD1

CDR3 DNA: TGCGCCAGCAGCACAGGACAGGGGGGTGGCTACGAGCAGTACTTC
CDR3 protein: CASSTGQGGGYEQYF
clone size: few
V gene: TRBV5-1
J gene: TRBJ2-7
D gene: TRBD1

CDR3 DNA: TGCACCAGCAGCCAAGAAGGGACTAGAGGGGCTAGCACAGATACGCAGTATTTT
CDR3 protein: CTSSQEGTRGASTDTQYF
clone size: -
V gene: TRBV1
J gene: TRBJ2-3
D gene: -

CDR3 DNA: TGTGCCAGCAGCCTAACGTCCGGGATCAATGAGCAGTTCTTC
CDR3 protein: CASSLTSGINEQFF
clone size: -
V gene: TRBV11-2
J gene: TRBJ2-1
D gene: -

CDR3 DNA: TGTGCCAGCAGTCGACATACAACTAATGAAAAACTGTTTTTT
CDR3 protein: CASSRHTTNEKLFF
clone size: -
V gene: TRBV28
J gene: TRBJ1-4
D gene: -

CDR3 DNA: TGCGCCAGCAGCTTGGGGACTAGCGGCACAGATACGCAGTATTTT
CDR3 protein: CASSLGTSGTDTQYF
clone size: -
V gene: TRBV5-1
J gene: TRBJ2-3
D gene: TRBD2

CDR3 DNA: TGTGCCAGCGACCGGGACTGGAGCACAGATACGCAGTATTTT
CDR3 protein: CASDRDWSTDTQYF
clone size: -
V gene: TRBV6-5
J gene: TRBJ2-3
D gene: -

CDR3 DNA: TGTGCCAGTAGTACTCGACAGGGGGCAAATGAAAAACTGTTTTTT
CDR3 protein: CASSTRQGANEKLFF
clone size: -
V gene: TRBV19
J gene: TRBJ1-4
D gene: TRBD1

CDR3 DNA: TGTGCCAGCAGCCGCCCTGGGACTAGCGGGAGGGCGAACTACAATGAGCAGTTCTTC
CDR3 protein: CASSRPGTSGRANYNEQFF
clone size: -
V gene: TRBV28
J gene: TRBJ2-1
D gene: TRBD2

CDR3 DNA: TGTGCCAGCAGCCTCACAACGGCAGGGACGCAGTATTTT
CDR3 protein: CASSLTTAGTQYF
clone size: -
V gene: TRBV5-5
J gene: TRBJ2-3
D gene: -

CDR3 DNA: TGTGCCAGCCTCATAGGGGGGGGCTCCTACAATGAGCAGTTCTTC
CDR3 protein: CASLIGGGSYNEQFF
clone size: -
V gene: TRBV28
J gene: TRBJ2-1
D gene: -

CDR3 DNA: TGTGCCATCCAAAGGGGTTCCGGCGAGCAGTACTTC
CDR3 protein: CAIQRGSGEQYF
clone size: -
V gene: TRBV25-1
J gene: TRBJ2-7
D gene: -

CDR3 DNA: TGTGCCAGCAGGTTGTGGGACAGGGGATACTCCTATAATTCACCCCTCCACTTT
CDR3 protein: CASRLWDRGYSYNSPLHF
clone size: -
V gene: TRBV7-9
J gene: TRBJ1-6
D gene: TRBD1

CDR3 DNA: TGTGCCAGTAGTAGGGAGGCTTCGACACACCGGCGAGAGACCCAGTACTTC
CDR3 protein: CASSREASTHRRETQYF
clone size: -
V gene: TRBV19
J gene: TRBJ2-5
D gene: -

CDR3 DNA: TGCGCCAGCAGCTGGTGGGGGGACAGTTACAATGAGCAGTTCTTC
CDR3 protein: CASSWWGDSYNEQFF
clone size: -
V gene: TRBV5-1
J gene: TRBJ2-1
D gene: -

CDR3 DNA: TGTGCCAGCAGCGACCGGGACAGGGCATTAAACACCGGGGAGCTGTTTTTT
CDR3 protein: CASSDRDRALNTGELFF
clone size: -
V gene: TRBV7-2
J gene: TRBJ2-2
D gene: TRBD1

CDR3 DNA: TGTGCCAGCAGCTCCTCAGGGGGACAGAATGAGCAGTTCTTC
CDR3 protein: CASSSSGGQNEQFF
clone size: -
V gene: TRBV11-2
J gene: TRBJ2-1
D gene: TRBD1

CDR3 DNA: TGTGCCAGCAGCCATTTATACGGGTTTACCTACGAGCAGTACTTC
CDR3 protein: CASSHLYGFTYEQYF
clone size: many
V gene: TRBV14
J gene: TRBJ2-7
D gene: -

CDR3 DNA: TGTGCCAGCAGTGATGAACAGGGGGCTGACACCGGGGAGCTGTTTTTT
CDR3 protein: CASSDEQGADTGELFF
clone size: -
V gene: TRBV6-1
J gene: TRBJ2-2
D gene: TRBD1

CDR3 DNA: TGTGCCAGCAGGGCGGATGGCAATGAGCAGTTCTTC
CDR3 protein: CASRADGNEQFF
clone size: -
V gene: TRBV2
J gene: TRBJ2-1
D gene: -

CDR3 DNA: TGTGCCAGCAGCAGCTGGACCCTACAGGGAGAGACCCAGTACTTC
CDR3 protein: CASSSWTLQGETQYF
clone size: few
V gene: TRBV11-2
J gene: TRBJ2-5
D gene: -

CDR3 DNA: TGTGCCAGCAGCTTAGCAAATAGCGGGAGGAATGAGCAGTTCTTC
CDR3 protein: CASSLANSGRNEQFF
clone size: -
V gene: TRBV7-2
J gene: TRBJ2-1
D gene: TRBD2

CDR3 DNA: TGTGCCAGCAGTTCAACCGGGACATTTGGTGGCTACACCTTC
CDR3 protein: CASSSTGTFGGYTF
clone size: many
V gene: TRBV7-3
J gene: TRBJ1-2
D gene: -

CDR3 DNA: TGTGCCAGCAGCCCGACTAGCGGGGGCTACAATGAGCAGTTCTTC
CDR3 protein: CASSPTSGGYNEQFF
clone size: -
V gene: TRBV3-1/TRBV3-2
J gene: TRBJ2-1
D gene: TRBD2

CDR3 DNA: TGTGCCAGCAGTTCCTCAGGGGGCAATCAGCCCCAGCATTTT
CDR3 protein: CASSSSGGNQPQHF
clone size: -
V gene: TRBV28
J gene: TRBJ1-5
D gene: -

CDR3 DNA: TGTGCCAGCAGTACCAGGGTGGGAAGGGGCAATCAGCCCCAGCATTTT
CDR3 protein: CASSTRVGRGNQPQHF
clone size: -
V gene: TRBV28
J gene: TRBJ1-5
D gene: -

CDR3 DNA: TGTGCCAGCAGTTTAAAACAGGGGCCCCCCTACGAGCAGTACTTC
CDR3 protein: CASSLKQGPPYEQYF
clone size: -
V gene: TRBV27
J gene: TRBJ2-7
D gene: TRBD1

CDR3 DNA: TGTGCCAGCAGTTACCGAGGGACAGGGGGCTATGGCTACACCTTC
CDR3 protein: CASSYRGTGGYGYTF
clone size: -
V gene: TRBV28
J gene: TRBJ1-2
D gene: TRBD1

CDR3 DNA: TGTGCCAGCAGCACCAACCGGGACTCAGGCTGGCGAGCTTTCTTT
CDR3 protein: CASSTNRDSGWRAFF
clone size: -
V gene: TRBV11-2
J gene: TRBJ1-1
D gene: -

CDR3 DNA: TGTGCCAGCTCACCGGGACTAGCGGACAATGAGCAGTTCTTC
CDR3 protein: CASSPGLADNEQFF
clone size: -
V gene: TRBV18
J gene: TRBJ2-1
D gene: TRBD2

CDR3 DNA: TGTGCCAGCTCACCAAACCAACTCGGGACAGGGGACCACGAGCAGTACTTC
CDR3 protein: CASSPNQLGTGDHEQYF
clone size: -
V gene: TRBV18
J gene: TRBJ2-7
D gene: TRBD1

CDR3 DNA: TGTGCCAGCAGTACAGGGGCAACCAACTATGGCTACACCTTC
CDR3 protein: CASSTGATNYGYTF
clone size: once
V gene: TRBV6-5
J gene: TRBJ1-2
D gene: TRBD1

CDR3 DNA: TGTGCCAGCAGCTCGGGACTAGCGGGAGGGGTCTACGAGCAGTACTTC
CDR3 protein: CASSSGLAGGVYEQYF
clone size: -
V gene: TRBV5-8
J gene: TRBJ2-7
D gene: TRBD2

CDR3 DNA: TGTGCCAGCAGCGACTTACAAGAGACCCAGTACTTC
CDR3 protein: CASSDLQETQYF
clone size: -
V gene: TRBV9
J gene: TRBJ2-5
D gene: -

CDR3 DNA: TGTGCCAGCAGCTTAGGGTTAGCTTGGAGTGAGCAGTTCTTC
CDR3 protein: CASSLGLAWSEQFF
clone size: -
V gene: TRBV11-2
J gene: TRBJ2-1
D gene: -

CDR3 DNA: TGCGCCAGCAGCTTGAGCGGCAGGCGCTACAATGAGCAGTTCTTC
CDR3 protein: CASSLSGRRYNEQFF
clone size: -
V gene: TRBV5-1
J gene: TRBJ2-1
D gene: -

CDR3 DNA: TGTGCCAGCATCCTTACAGGGAGTACTGAAGCTTTCTTT
CDR3 protein: CASILTGSTEAFF
clone size: -
V gene: TRBV12-3/TRBV12-4
J gene: TRBJ1-1
D gene: -

CDR3 DNA: TGTGCCAGCAGCGTACGACTAGCGGGACGTCAGGATACGCAGTATTTT
CDR3 protein: CASSVRLAGRQDTQYF
clone size: -
V gene: TRBV3-1/TRBV3-2
J gene: TRBJ2-3
D gene: TRBD2

CDR3 DNA: TGCGCCAGCAGGGAGGGAGCGGCTACCGGGGAGCTGTTTTTT
CDR3 protein: CASREGAATGELFF
clone size: -
V gene: TRBV5-1
J gene: TRBJ2-2
D gene: -

CDR3 DNA: TGTGCCAGCTCAGGCCCGGGACAGGCTAATGAAAAACTGTTTTTT
CDR3 protein: CASSGPGQANEKLFF
clone size: once
V gene: TRBV18
J gene: TRBJ1-4
D gene: TRBD1

CDR3 DNA: TGTGCCAGCTCAGCGGCCGACGGGGGTGATACGCAGTATTTT
CDR3 protein: CASSAADGGDTQYF
clone size: -
V gene: TRBV18
J gene: TRBJ2-3
D gene: -

CDR3 DNA: TGTGCCACCAGCAGTGGGGGGTTCAATCAGCCCCAGCATTTT
CDR3 protein: CATSSGGFNQPQHF
clone size: few
V gene: TRBV15
J gene: TRBJ1-5
D gene: -

CDR3 DNA: TGCGCCAGCAGCGTGGGACAGCAGAACACTGAAGCTTTCTTT
CDR3 protein: CASSVGQQNTEAFF
clone size: -
V gene: TRBV4-1
J gene: TRBJ1-1
D gene: TRBD1

CDR3 DNA: TGTGCCAGCAGCTTATACAGGGGCAGGGGAAACACTGAAGCTTTCTTT
CDR3 protein: CASSLYRGRGNTEAFF
clone size: -
V gene: TRBV11-2
J gene: TRBJ1-1
D gene: TRBD1

CDR3 DNA: TGTGCCAGCTCACCGACTGCGATTCAGGGAAATGAGCAGTTCTTC
CDR3 protein: CASSPTAIQGNEQFF
clone size: -
V gene: TRBV18
J gene: TRBJ2-1
D gene: -

CDR3 DNA: TGTGCCAGCAGCGCTCCCGGGACAGGAGCAACAGATACGCAGTATTTT
CDR3 protein: CASSAPGTGATDTQYF
clone size: -
V gene: TRBV3-1/TRBV3-2
J gene: TRBJ2-3
D gene: TRBD1